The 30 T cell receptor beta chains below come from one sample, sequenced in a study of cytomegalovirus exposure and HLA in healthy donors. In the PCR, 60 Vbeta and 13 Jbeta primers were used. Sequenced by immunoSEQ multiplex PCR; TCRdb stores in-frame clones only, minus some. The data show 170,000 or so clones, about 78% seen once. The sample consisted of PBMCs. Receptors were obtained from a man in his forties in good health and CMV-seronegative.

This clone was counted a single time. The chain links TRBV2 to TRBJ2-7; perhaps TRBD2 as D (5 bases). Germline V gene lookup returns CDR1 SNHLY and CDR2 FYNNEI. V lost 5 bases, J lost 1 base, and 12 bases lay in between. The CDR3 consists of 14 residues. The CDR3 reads CASSSSAGSYEQYF. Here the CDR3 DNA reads TGTGCCAGCAGTTCATCCGCGGGTTCCTACGAGCAGTACTTC. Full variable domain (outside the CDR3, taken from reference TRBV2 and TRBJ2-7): EPEVTQTPSHQVTQMGQEVILRCVPISNHLYFYWYRQILGQKVEFLVSFYNNEISEKSEIFDDQFSVERPDGSNFTLKIRSTKLEDSAMYFCASSSSAGSYEQYFGPGTRLTVT.

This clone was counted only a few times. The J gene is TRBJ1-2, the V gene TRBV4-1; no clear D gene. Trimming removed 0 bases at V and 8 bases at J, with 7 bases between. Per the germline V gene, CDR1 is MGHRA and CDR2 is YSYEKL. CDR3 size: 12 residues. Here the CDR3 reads CASSQEAGGYTF. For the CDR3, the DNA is TGCGCCAGCAGCCAAGAGGCGGGAGGCTACACCTTC.

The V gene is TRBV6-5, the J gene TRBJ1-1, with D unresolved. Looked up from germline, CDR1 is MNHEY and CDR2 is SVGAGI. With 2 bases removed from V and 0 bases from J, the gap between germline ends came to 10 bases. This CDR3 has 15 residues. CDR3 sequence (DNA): TGTGCCAGCAGTTACCGTGAACTTTTGAACACTGAAGCTTTCTTT. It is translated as CASSYRELLNTEAFF.

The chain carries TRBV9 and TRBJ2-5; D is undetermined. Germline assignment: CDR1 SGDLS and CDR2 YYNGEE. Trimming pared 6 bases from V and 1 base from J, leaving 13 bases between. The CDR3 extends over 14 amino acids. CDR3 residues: CASTRSGVQETQYF. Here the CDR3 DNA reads TGTGCCAGCACCCGTAGTGGAGTCCAAGAGACCCAGTACTTC.

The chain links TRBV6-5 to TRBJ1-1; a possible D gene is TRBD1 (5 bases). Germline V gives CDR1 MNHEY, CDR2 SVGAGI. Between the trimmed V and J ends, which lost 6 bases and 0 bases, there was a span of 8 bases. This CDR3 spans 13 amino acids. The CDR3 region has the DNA TGTGCCAGCAGCGACAGAGTGAACACTGAAGCTTTCTTT. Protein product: CASSDRVNTEAFF.

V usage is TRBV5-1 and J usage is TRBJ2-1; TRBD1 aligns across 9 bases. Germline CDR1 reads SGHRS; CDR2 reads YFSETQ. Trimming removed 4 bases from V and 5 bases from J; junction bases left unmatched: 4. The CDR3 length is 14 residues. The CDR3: CASSARTGDNEQFF. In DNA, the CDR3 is TGCGCCAGCAGCGCCCGGACAGGGGACAATGAGCAGTTCTTC.

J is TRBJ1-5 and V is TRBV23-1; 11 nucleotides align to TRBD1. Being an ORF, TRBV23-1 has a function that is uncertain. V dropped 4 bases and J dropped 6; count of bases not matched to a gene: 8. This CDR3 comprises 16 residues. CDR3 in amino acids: CASSRRGQGAIQPQHF. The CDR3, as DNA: TGCGCCAGCAGTCGGCGCGGACAGGGGGCGATTCAGCCCCAGCATTTT.

CDR3 nucleotide sequence: TGCAGCGACCAGACAGGATTTGGCTATGGCTACACCTTC. Protein sequence: CSDQTGFGYGYTF. This chain joins TRBV29-1 and TRBJ1-2; D is possibly TRBD1 (6 bases). The length of the CDR3 is 13 residues. Germline V gives CDR1 SQVTM, CDR2 ANQGSEA. Trimming stripped 7 bases from V and 4 bases from J, with 16 bases between.

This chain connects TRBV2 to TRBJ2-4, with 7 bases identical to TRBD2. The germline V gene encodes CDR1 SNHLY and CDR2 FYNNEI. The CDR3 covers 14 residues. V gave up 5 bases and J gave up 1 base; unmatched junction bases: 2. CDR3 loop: CASSWEGAKNIQYF. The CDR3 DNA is TGTGCCAGCAGTTGGGAGGGGGCCAAAAACATTCAGTACTTC.

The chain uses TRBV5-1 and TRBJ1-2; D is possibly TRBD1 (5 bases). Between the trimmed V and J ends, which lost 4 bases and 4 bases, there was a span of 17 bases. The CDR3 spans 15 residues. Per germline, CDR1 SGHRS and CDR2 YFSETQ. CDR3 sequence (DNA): TGCGCCAGCAGCCCTACCCTCGACAGAGTCTATGGCTACACCTTC. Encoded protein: CASSPTLDRVYGYTF. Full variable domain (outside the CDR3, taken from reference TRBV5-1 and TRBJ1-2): KAGVTQTPRYLIKTRGQQVTLSCSPISGHRSVSWYQQTPGQGLQFLFEYFSETQRNKGNFPGRFSGRQFSNSRSEMNVSTLELGDSALYLCASSPTLDRVYGYTFGSGTRLTVV.

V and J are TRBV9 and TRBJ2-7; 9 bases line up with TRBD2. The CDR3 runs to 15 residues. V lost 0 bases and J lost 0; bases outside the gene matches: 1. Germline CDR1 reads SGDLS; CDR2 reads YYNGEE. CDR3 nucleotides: TGTGCCAGCAGCGTAGGACTAGCGGACTCCTACGAGCAGTACTTC. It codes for CASSVGLADSYEQYF. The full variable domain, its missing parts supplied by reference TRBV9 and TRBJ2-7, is DSGVTQTPKHLITATGQRVTLRCSPRSGDLSVYWYQQSLDQGLQFLIQYYNGEERAKGNILERFSAQQFPDLHSELNLSSLELGDSALYFCASSVGLADSYEQYFGPGTRLTVT.

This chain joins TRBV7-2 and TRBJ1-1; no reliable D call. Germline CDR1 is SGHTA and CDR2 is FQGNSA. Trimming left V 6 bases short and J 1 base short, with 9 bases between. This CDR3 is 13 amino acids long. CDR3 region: CASSRLRNTEAFF. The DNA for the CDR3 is TGTGCCAGCAGTCGTCTCCGGAACACTGAAGCTTTCTTT.

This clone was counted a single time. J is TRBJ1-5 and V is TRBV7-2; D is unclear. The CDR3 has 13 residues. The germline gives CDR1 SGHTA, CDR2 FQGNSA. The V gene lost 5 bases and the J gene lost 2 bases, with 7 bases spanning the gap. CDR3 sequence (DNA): TGTGCCAGCAGCCGCGAAGGCAATCAGCCCCAGCATTTT. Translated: CASSREGNQPQHF.

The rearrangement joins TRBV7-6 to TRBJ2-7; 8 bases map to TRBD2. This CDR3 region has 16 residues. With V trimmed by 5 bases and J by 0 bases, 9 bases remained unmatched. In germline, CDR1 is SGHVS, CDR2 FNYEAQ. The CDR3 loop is CASSPPSSGASYEQYF. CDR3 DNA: TGTGCCAGCAGCCCTCCAAGTAGCGGGGCCTCCTACGAGCAGTACTTC.

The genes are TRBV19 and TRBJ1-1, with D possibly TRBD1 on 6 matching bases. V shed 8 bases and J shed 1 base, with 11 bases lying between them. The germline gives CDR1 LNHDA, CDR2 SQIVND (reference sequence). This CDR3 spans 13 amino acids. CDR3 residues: CASSGGANTEAFF. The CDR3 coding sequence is TGTGCCAGTTCTGGGGGGGCGAACACTGAAGCTTTCTTT.

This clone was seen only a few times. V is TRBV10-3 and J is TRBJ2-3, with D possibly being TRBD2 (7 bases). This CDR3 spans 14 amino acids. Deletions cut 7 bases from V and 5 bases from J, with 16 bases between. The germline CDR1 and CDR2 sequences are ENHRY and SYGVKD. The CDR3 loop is CAITGGSRGDTQYF. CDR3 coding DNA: TGTGCCATCACGGGGGGCAGCCGAGGAGATACGCAGTATTTT.

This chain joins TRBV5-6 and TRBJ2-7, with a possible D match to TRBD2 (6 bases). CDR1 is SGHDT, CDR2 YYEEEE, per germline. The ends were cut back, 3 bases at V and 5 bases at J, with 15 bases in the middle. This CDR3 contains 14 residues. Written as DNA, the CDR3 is TGTGCCAGCAGCTCGACCGGGGGACCCAACGAGCAGTACTTC. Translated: CASSSTGGPNEQYF. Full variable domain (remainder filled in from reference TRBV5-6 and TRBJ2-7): DAGVTQSPTHLIKTRGQQVTLRCSPKSGHDTVSWYQQALGQGPQFIFQYYEEEERQRGNFPDRFSGHQFPNYSSELNVNALLLGDSALYLCASSSTGGPNEQYFGPGTRLTVT.

The CDR3 DNA reads as TGTGCCAGCAGCGCCACAGGGGACGAGCAGTACTTC. Its translation: CASSATGDEQYF. The V gene is TRBV7-8, the J gene TRBJ2-7; 7 bases align to TRBD1. V lost 5 bases and J lost 5; bases outside the gene matches: 3. Looked up from germline, CDR1 is SGHVS and CDR2 is FQNEAQ. The CDR3 is 12 amino acids.

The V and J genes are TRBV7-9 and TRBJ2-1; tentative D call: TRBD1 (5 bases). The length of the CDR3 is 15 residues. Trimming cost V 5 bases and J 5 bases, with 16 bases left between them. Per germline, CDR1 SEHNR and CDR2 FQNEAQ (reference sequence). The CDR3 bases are TGTGCCAGCAGCCCAACCCCCGACAGACACAATGAGCAGTTCTTC. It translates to CASSPTPDRHNEQFF. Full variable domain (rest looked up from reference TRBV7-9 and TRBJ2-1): DTGVSQNPRHKITKRGQNVTFRCDPISEHNRLYWYRQTLGQGPEFLTYFQNEAQLEKSRLLSDRFSAERPKGSFSTLEIQRTEQGDSAMYLCASSPTPDRHNEQFFGPGTRLTVL.

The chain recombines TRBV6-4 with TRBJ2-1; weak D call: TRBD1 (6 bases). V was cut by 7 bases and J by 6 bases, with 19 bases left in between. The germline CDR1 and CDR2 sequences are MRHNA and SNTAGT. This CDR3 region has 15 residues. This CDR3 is CASTPSAGARNEQFF. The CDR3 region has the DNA TGTGCCAGCACCCCTTCTGCAGGGGCGCGCAATGAGCAGTTCTTC.

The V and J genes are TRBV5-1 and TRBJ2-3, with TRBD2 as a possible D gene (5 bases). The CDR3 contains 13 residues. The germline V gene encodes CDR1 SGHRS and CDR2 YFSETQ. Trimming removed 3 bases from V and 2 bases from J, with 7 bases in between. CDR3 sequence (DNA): TGCGCCAGCAGCTCCGGGAACACAGATACGCAGTATTTT. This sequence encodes CASSSGNTDTQYF.

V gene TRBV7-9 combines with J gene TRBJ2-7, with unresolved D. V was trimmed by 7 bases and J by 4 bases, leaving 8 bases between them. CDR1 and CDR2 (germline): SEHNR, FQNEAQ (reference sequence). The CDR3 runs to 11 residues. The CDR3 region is CASTFAYEQYF. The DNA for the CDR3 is TGTGCCAGCACCTTTGCGTACGAGCAGTACTTC. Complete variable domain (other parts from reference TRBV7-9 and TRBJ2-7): DTGVSQNPRHKITKRGQNVTFRCDPISEHNRLYWYRQTLGQGPEFLTYFQNEAQLEKSRLLSDRFSAERPKGSFSTLEIQRTEQGDSAMYLCASTFAYEQYFGPGTRLTVT.

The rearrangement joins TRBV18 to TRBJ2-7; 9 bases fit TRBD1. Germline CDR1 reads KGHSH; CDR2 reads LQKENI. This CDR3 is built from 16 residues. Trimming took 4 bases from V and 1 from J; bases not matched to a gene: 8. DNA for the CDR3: TGTGCCAGCTCACGGACCCGGGACAGGGATTCCTACGAGCAGTACTTC. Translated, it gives CASSRTRDRDSYEQYF.

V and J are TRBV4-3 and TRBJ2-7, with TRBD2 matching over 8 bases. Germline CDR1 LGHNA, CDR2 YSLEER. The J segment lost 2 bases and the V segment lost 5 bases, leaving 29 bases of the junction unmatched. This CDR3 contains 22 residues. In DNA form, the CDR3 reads TGCGCCAGCAGCGAAGGACATAAGCCGGGGGGGAGCCCCGATCTGAGGGCCTACGAGCAGTACTTC. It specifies CASSEGHKPGGSPDLRAYEQYF.

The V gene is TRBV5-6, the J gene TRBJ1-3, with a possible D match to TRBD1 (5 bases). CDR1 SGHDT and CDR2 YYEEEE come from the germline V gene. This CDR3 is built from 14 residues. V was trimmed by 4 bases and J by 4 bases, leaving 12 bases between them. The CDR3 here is CASSPEGVGNTIYF. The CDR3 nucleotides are TGTGCCAGCAGCCCGGAAGGGGTGGGAAACACCATATATTTT.

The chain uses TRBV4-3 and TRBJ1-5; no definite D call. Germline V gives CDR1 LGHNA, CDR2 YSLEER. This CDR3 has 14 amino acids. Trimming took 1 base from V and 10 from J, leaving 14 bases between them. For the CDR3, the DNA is TGCGCCAGCAGCCAAGGAGCGACCTTTGGACCCCAGCATTTT. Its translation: CASSQGATFGPQHF.

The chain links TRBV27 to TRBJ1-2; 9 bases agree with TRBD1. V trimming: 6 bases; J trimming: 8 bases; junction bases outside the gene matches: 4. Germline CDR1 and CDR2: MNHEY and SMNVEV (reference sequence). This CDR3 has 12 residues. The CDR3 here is CASRQGAEGYTF. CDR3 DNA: TGTGCCAGCAGACAGGGGGCGGAAGGCTACACCTTC.

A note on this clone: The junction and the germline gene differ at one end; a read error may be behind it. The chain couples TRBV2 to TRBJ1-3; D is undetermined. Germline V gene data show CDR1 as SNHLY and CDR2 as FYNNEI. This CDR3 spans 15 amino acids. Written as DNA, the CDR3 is TGTGCCAGCAGTGAAACGACACCCCCTGGGAACACCATATATTTT. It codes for CASSETTPPGNTIYF. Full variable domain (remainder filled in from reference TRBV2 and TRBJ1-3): EPEVTQTPSHQVTQMGQEVILRCVPISNHLYFYWYRQILGQKVEFLVSFYNNEISEKSEIFDDQFSVERPDGSNFTLKIRSTKLEDSAMYFCASSETTPPGNTIYFGEGSWLTVV.

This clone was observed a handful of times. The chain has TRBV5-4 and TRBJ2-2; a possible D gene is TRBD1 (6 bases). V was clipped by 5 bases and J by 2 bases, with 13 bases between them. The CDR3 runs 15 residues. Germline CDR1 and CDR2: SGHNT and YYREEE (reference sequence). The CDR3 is CASSIQGSNTGELFF. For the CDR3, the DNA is TGTGCCAGCAGTATCCAGGGGTCCAACACCGGGGAGCTGTTTTTT.

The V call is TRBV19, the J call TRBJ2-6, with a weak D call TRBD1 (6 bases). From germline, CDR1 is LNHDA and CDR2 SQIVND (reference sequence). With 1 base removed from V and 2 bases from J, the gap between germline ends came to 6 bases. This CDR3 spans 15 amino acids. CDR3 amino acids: CASSIAGAGANVLTF. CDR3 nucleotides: TGTGCCAGTAGTATAGCAGGGGCTGGGGCCAACGTCCTGACTTTC.